A single sample is the source of the 11 T cell receptor beta chains below, sequenced in a study of breast tumors, draining lymph nodes, adjacent tissues. The lymph nodes were axillary draining lymph nodes from breast cancer patients. Via MiXCR, TCRdb re-called the multiplex PCR reads, giving one row per CDR3 protein. The sample holds 130,000 or so distinct CDR3 sequences, over 20% seen once. Sequences were obtained from axillary lymph node tissue. These receptors were collected from a female donor with breast cancer. Some clones in this sample may be carry-over from other donors' samples.

This clonotype came up many times. In DNA form, the CDR3 reads TGTGCCAGCAGTTACGACAGAACAGATACGCAGTATTTT. Translation gives CASSYDRTDTQYF. V is TRBV6-5 and J is TRBJ2-3; D perhaps matches TRBD1 (5 bases). Germline-derived CDR1 and CDR2 are MNHEY and SVGAGI. The CDR3 loop spans 13 amino acids. The V end was cut by 2 bases, the J end by 3 bases, with 6 bases between.

This clonotype was detected many times. The rearrangement uses TRBV24-1 and TRBJ2-5; 7 bases are a match to TRBD2. This CDR3 region has 16 residues. The V gene end was trimmed by 0 bases and the J gene end by 5 bases; junction bases not matched to a gene: 8. Germline V lookup: CDR1 KGHDR, CDR2 SFDVKD. The CDR3 DNA reads as TGTGCCACCAGTGATTTGCCGGGAGGCAGTCGTGAGACCCAGTACTTC. This encodes CATSDLPGGSRETQYF.

This clonotype has just one count. Possible read error: a much larger clone is one base away. Since no conserved phenylalanine or tryptophan closes the CDR3, a read error is the likely cause. The chain links TRBV5-4 to TRBJ1-3, with a tentative D call TRBD1 (6 bases). Looked up from germline, CDR1 is SGHNT and CDR2 is YYREEE (reference sequence). V lost 3 bases and J 4 bases, leaving 17 bases between the germline ends. The CDR3 totals 16 residues. For the CDR3, the DNA is TGTGCCAGCAGCTCCGGACAGAACAAAGCAGGAAACACCATATATCTT. Translated: CASSSGQNKAGNTIYL.

This clonotype was seen at least ten times. The chain joins TRBV20-1 to TRBJ2-3, with 8 bases identical to TRBD2. Germline loops: CDR1 DFQATT, CDR2 SNEGSKA (reference sequence). Trimming removed 3 bases from V and 3 bases from J; junction bases left unmatched: 5. The CDR3 runs to 14 residues. The CDR3 spells CSASTGGKTDTQYF. The CDR3 coding sequence is TGCAGTGCTAGTACGGGAGGGAAGACAGATACGCAGTATTTT.

This clonotype was detected many times. DNA for the CDR3: TGTGCCAGCAGCTCCCGACGGACTAGCGGGGGGGGCGATTACTTC. Translating it yields CASSSRRTSGGGDYF. The chain is built from TRBV5-6 and TRBJ2-7, with TRBD2 matching 15 bases. The J segment lost 13 bases and the V segment lost 3 bases, leaving 11 bases of the junction unmatched. This CDR3 comprises 15 residues. CDR1 is SGHDT and CDR2 is YYEEEE in the germline V gene.

This clonotype was found many times. The chain combines TRBV7-9 with TRBJ1-2; D is unclear. V shed 2 bases and J shed 4 bases, with 17 bases lying between them. There are 16 residues in the CDR3. Germline-derived CDR1 and CDR2 are SEHNR and FQNEAQ (reference sequence). CDR3 sequence reads: CASSLLETFRGYGYTF. In DNA, the CDR3 is TGTGCCAGCAGCTTATTAGAAACTTTTCGCGGCTATGGCTACACCTTC.

Of note for this clonotype: A read error is possible here, since a much larger clone lies one base away. Because it lacks the conserved phenylalanine or tryptophan at the end, this CDR3 is likely a read error. The chain uses TRBV30 and TRBJ2-3; tentative D call: TRBD1 (6 bases). Trimming took off 5 bases at V and 1 base at J, with 10 bases between the two ends. Germline CDR1 and CDR2: GTSNPN and SVGIG (reference sequence). The CDR3 has 13 amino acids. The CDR3 here is CAWGRTGTDTQYS. Here the CDR3 DNA reads TGTGCCTGGGGACGGACAGGCACAGATACGCAGTATTCT.

The chain combines TRBV7-8 with TRBJ2-7, with 12 nucleotides matching TRBD2. The CDR3 is made up of 14 amino acids. Germline CDR1 and CDR2: SGHVS and FQNEAQ. J gave up 6 bases and V 5 bases, and 5 bases lay outside the gene matches. CDR3 protein: CASSKASGRGEQYF. The DNA of the CDR3 is TGTGCCAGCAGCAAAGCTAGCGGGAGGGGCGAGCAGTACTTC.

This clonotype has at least ten counts. The chain is built from TRBV7-8 and TRBJ2-1, with TRBD2 matching 16 bases. CDR1 and CDR2 from the germline V gene are SGHVS and FQNEAQ. CDR3 size: 14 residues. Germline trimming cut 4 bases from V and 14 bases from J; bases unmatched to any gene: 5. This chain's CDR3 is CASSSGLAGGVKFF. DNA for the CDR3: TGTGCCAGCAGCTCGGGACTAGCGGGAGGGGTTAAGTTCTTC.

For this clonotype: This may arise from a read error, as a much more abundant clone is one base away. The J gene is TRBJ2-1, the V gene TRBV7-2, with TRBD2 identical over 13 bases. CDR1 and CDR2 (germline): SGHTA, FQGNSA. The CDR3 loop spans 15 amino acids. The CDR3 sequence: CASSTGTSGANKQFF. CDR3 nucleotides: TGTGCCAGCAGCACCGGGACTAGCGGGGCCAATAAGCAGTTCTTC.

About this clonotype itself: The CDR3 does not close with the conserved phenylalanine or tryptophan, likely indicating a read error. V usage is TRBV27 and J usage is TRBJ2-7, with TRBD2 identical over 9 bases. This CDR3 has 14 amino acids. Germline lookup yields CDR1 MNHEY and CDR2 SMNVEV (reference sequence). The CDR3 nucleotides are TGTACCAGCAGACCGGGACTAGCCCTCGCCGAGCAGTACTCC. Translated: CTSRPGLALAEQYS.